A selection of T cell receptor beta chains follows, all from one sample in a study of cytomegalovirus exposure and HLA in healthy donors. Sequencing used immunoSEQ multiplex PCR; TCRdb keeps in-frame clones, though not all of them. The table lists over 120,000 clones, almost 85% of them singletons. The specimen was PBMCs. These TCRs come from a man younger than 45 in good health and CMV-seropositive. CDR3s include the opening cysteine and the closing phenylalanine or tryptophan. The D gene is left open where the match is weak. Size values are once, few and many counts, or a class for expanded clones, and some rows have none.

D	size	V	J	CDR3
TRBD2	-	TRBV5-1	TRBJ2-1	CASSLRLAGGPGRFF
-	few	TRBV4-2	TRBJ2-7	CASSQEVSSLRYEQYF
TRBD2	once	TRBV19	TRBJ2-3	CAAGSREADTQYF
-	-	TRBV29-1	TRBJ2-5	CSANSGQETQYF
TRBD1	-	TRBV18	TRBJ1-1	CASSPGQDVTEAFF
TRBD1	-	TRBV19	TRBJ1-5	CASTAYVQGSGQPQHF
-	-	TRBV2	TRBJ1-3	CASSPGQISGNTIYF
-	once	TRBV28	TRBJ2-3	CASSLPSGLTDTQYF
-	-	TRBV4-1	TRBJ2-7	CASSQVPTVHYEQYF
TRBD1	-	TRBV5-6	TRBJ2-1	CASSLEGLGGVEQFF
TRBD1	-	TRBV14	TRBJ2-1	CASSRTGGTYNEQFF
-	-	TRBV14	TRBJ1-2	CASSEEDRYGYTF
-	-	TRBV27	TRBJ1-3	CASSPLPGQGGNTIYF
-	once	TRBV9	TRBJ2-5	CASSSTGGYGTQYF
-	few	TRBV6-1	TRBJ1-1	CASSEYKRANTEAFF
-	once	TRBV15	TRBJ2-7	CATSRETGKSYEQYF
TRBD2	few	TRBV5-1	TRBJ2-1	CASSSWGLLAGGDLNEQFF
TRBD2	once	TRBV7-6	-	CASSPSGGRGEQYF
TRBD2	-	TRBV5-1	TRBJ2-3	CASSLRPGLAGEQDTQYF